Listed below are T cell receptor beta chains from one sample, sequenced in a study of blood T cell repertoires in COVID-19. Libraries were prepared by immunoSEQ multiplex PCR; TCRdb keeps only in-frame clonotypes and omits some of them. The sample contains about 140,000 clones, approximately 80% of which appear only once. The specimen sequenced was peripheral blood. Receptor source: a human donor in a cohort sampled during active COVID-19. Each CDR3 is given with its conserved first and last residue. The order of the fields is D gene, J gene, V gene, clone size, CDR3 protein. A D gene is named only where the DNA matches it firmly. Size is stated for part of the rows, as once, few or many counts, or as a class when the clone is expanded.

>-|TRBJ1-1|TRBV25-1|-
CASSENRGSGGSRTEAFF
>TRBD2|TRBJ2-1|TRBV19|-
CASSMRASGGYNEQFF
>TRBD2|TRBJ2-3|TRBV6-6|-
CASRPSGGARTDTQYF
>-|TRBJ2-2|TRBV5-6|-
CASSSNYRDTGELFF
>-|TRBJ2-7|TRBV19|-
CASSIAGTSFYEQYF
>TRBD2|TRBJ2-1|TRBV2|few
CASGGLAGQGEQFF
>TRBD1|TRBJ1-2|TRBV9|-
CASSYSRGQEGGGYTF
>TRBD1|TRBJ2-6|TRBV3-1/TRBV3-2|-
CASSPPGGAGANVLTF
>TRBD1|TRBJ2-1|TRBV7-2|few
CASSLAEAGGRDEQFF
>TRBD1|TRBJ2-7|TRBV12-3/TRBV12-4|-
CASSLGQGNEQYF
>TRBD2|TRBJ2-2|TRBV7-6|-
CASSLRRGGFTGELFF
>-|TRBJ1-3|TRBV7-9|few
CASSRSGNTIYF
>TRBD1|TRBJ1-3|TRBV11-3|once
CASSNTGDGNTIYF
>TRBD1|TRBJ2-7|TRBV7-3|-
CASSLKQGPADRGENEQYF
>-|TRBJ1-5|TRBV7-2|-
CASSSSLGGIGNQPQHF
>TRBD1|TRBJ1-6|TRBV6-2/TRBV6-3|-
CASSAPRGRFVSPLHF
>-|TRBJ1-5|TRBV29-1|-
CSALGGVGSNQPQHF
>-|TRBJ1-4|TRBV3-1/TRBV3-2|few
CASSHGTLPEKLFF
>-|TRBJ1-5|TRBV29-1|-
CSVNQGSGNQPQHF
>-|TRBJ2-7|TRBV7-9|-
CASSLDTGEQYF
>TRBD2|TRBJ2-1|TRBV5-4|-
CASSLRGGHNEQFF
>TRBD2|TRBJ2-1|TRBV6-5|-
CASIIVAGGEQFF
>-|TRBJ2-3|TRBV4-2|-
CATSGGAYTDTQYF
>TRBD1|TRBJ1-3|TRBV7-3|-
CASSPTGGGNTIYF
>-|TRBJ2-5|TRBV7-6|-
CASSLGTGSQETQYF